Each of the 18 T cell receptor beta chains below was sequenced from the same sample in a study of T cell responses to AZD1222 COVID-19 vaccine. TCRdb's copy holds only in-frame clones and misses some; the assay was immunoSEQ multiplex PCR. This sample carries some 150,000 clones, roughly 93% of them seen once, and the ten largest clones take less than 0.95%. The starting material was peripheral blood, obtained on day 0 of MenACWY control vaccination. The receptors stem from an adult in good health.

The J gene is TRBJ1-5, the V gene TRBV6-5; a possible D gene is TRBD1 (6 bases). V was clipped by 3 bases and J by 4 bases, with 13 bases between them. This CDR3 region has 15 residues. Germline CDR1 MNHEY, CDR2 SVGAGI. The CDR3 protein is CASSYSGGPNQPQHF. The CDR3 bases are TGTGCCAGCAGTTATTCCGGGGGCCCAAATCAGCCCCAGCATTTT.

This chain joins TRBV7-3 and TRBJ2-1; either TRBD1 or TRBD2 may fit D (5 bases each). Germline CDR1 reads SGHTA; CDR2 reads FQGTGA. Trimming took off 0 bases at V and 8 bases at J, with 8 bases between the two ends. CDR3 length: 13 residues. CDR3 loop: CASSLTRDHEQFF. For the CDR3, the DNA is TGTGCCAGCAGCTTAACCAGGGACCATGAGCAGTTCTTC.

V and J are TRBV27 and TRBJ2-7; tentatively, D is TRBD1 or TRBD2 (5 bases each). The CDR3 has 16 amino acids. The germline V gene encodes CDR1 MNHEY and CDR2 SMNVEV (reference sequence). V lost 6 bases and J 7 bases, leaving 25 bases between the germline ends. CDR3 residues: CASRPLPGPTMGEQYF. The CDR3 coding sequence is TGTGCCAGCAGGCCCCTTCCGGGACCCACGATGGGTGAGCAGTACTTC.

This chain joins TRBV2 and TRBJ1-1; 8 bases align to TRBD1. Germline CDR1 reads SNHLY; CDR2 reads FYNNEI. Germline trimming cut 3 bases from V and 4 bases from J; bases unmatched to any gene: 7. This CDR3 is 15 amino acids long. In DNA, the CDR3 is TGTGCCAGCAGTGATGAGACAGGGGAGGGCACTGAAGCTTTCTTT. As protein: CASSDETGEGTEAFF. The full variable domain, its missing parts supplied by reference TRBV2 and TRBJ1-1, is EPEVTQTPSHQVTQMGQEVILRCVPISNHLYFYWYRQILGQKVEFLVSFYNNEISEKSEIFDDQFSVERPDGSNFTLKIRSTKLEDSAMYFCASSDETGEGTEAFFGQGTRLTVV.

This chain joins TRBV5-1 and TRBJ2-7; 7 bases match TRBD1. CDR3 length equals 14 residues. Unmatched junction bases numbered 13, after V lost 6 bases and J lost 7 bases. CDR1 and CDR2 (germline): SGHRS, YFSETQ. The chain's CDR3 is CASKGEGASLEQYF. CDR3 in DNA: TGCGCCAGCAAGGGAGAGGGGGCCTCTTTGGAGCAGTACTTC.

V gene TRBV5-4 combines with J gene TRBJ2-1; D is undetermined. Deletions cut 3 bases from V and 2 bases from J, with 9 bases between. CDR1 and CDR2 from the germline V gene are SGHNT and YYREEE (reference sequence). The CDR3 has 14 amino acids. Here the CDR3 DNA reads TGTGCCAGCAGCTCTAGACTGGCCTACAATGAGCAGTTCTTC. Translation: CASSSRLAYNEQFF.

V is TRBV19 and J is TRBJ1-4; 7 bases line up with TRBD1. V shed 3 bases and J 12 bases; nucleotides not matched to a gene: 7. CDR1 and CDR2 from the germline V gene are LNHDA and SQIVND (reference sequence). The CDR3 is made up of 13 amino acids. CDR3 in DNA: TGTGCCAGTAGTATTACCGGGACAGAAGAACTGTTTTTT. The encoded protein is CASSITGTEELFF.

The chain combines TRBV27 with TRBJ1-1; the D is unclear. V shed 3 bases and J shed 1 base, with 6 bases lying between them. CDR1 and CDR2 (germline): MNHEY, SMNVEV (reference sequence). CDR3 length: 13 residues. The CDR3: CASSFSQNTEAFF. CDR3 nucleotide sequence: TGTGCCAGCAGTTTCTCCCAGAACACTGAAGCTTTCTTT.

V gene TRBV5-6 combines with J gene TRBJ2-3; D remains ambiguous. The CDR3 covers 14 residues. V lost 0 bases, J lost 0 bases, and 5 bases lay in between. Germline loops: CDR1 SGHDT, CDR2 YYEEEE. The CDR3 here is CASSLAISTDTQYF. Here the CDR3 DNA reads TGTGCCAGCAGCTTGGCCATCAGCACAGATACGCAGTATTTT.

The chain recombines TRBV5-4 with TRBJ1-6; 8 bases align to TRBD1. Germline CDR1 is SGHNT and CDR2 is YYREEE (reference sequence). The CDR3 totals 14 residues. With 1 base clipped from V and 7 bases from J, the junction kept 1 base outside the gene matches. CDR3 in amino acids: CASSLRDRNSPLHF. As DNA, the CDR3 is TGTGCCAGCAGCTTGCGGGACAGGAATTCACCCCTCCACTTT.

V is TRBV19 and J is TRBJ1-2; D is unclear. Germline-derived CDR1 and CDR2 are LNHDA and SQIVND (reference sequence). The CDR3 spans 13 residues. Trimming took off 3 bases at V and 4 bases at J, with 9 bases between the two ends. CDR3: CASSIGYTYGYTF. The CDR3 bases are TGTGCCAGTAGTATCGGTTATACCTATGGCTACACCTTC.

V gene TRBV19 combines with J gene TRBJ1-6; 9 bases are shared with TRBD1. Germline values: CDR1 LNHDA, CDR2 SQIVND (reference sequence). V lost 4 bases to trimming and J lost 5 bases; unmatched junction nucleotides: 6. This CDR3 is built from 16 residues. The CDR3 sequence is CASSNTGGADNSPLHF. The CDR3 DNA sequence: TGTGCCAGTAGTAACACAGGGGGCGCGGATAATTCACCCCTCCACTTT.

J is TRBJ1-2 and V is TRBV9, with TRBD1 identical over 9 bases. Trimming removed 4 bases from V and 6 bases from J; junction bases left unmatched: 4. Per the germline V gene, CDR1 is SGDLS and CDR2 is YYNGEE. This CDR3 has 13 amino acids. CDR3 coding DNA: TGTGCCAGCAGCAAGGGACAGGGAAATGGCTACACCTTC. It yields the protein CASSKGQGNGYTF. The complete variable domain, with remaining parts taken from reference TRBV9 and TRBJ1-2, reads DSGVTQTPKHLITATGQRVTLRCSPRSGDLSVYWYQQSLDQGLQFLIQYYNGEERAKGNILERFSAQQFPDLHSELNLSSLELGDSALYFCASSKGQGNGYTFGSGTRLTVV.

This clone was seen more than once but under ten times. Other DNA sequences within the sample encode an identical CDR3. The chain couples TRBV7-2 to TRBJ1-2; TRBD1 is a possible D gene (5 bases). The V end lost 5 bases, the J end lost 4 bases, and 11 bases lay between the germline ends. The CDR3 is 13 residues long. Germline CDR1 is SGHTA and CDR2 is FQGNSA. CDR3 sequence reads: CASSPGQGYGYTF. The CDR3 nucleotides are TGTGCCAGCAGCCCCGGACAAGGCTATGGCTACACCTTC.

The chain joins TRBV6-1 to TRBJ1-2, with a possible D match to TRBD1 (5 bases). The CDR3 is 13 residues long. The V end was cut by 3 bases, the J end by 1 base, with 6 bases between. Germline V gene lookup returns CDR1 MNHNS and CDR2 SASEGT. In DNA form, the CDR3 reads TGTGCCAGCAGTGACAGGGATAACTATGGCTACACCTTC. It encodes CASSDRDNYGYTF.

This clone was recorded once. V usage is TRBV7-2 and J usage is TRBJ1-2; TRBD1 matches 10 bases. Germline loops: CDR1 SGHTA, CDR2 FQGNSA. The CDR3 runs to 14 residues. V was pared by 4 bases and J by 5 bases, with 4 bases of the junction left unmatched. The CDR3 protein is CASSSDRGPYGYTF. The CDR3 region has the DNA TGTGCCAGCAGCTCCGACAGGGGGCCTTATGGCTACACCTTC.

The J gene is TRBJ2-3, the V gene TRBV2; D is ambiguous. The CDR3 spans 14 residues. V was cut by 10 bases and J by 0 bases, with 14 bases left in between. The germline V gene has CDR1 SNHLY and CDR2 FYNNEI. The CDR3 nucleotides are TGTGCCACCAACCCCCACGGTAGCACAGATACGCAGTATTTT. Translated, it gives CATNPHGSTDTQYF.

For the CDR3, the DNA is TGTGCCAGCAGGACAGTAGCTGCTTCACCCCTCCACTTT. Translated, it gives CASRTVAASPLHF. The V call is TRBV12-3 or TRBV12-4, the J call TRBJ1-6; a possible D gene is TRBD1 (5 bases). Trimming stripped 6 bases from V and 9 bases from J, with 12 bases between. This CDR3 region has 13 residues.